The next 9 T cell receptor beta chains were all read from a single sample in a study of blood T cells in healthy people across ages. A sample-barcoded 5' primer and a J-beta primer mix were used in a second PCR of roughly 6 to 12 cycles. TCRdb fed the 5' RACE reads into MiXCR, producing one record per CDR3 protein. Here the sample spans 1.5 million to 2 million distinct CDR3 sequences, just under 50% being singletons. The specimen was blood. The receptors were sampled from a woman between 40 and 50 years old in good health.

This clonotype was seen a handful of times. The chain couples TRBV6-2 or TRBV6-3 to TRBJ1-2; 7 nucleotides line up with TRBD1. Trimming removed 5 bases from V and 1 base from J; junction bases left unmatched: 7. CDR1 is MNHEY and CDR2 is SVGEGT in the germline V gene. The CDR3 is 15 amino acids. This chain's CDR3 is CASSTPGTVNYGYTF. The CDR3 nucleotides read TGTGCCAGCAGTACCCCGGGGACAGTTAACTATGGCTACACCTTC.

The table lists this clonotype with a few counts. In nucleotides, the CDR3 is TGTGCCAGCAGTTTAGCCAGCGAGCACTACGAGCAGTACTTC. It yields the protein CASSLASEHYEQYF. The V gene is TRBV12-3 or TRBV12-4, the J gene TRBJ2-7; D gene uncertain. CDR3 size: 14 residues. V was clipped by 0 bases and J by 3 bases, with 9 bases between them.

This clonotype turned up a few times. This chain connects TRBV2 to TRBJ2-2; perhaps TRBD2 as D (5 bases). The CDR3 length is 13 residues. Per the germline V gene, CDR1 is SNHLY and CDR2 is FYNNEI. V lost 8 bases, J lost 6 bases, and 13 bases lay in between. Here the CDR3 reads CASRRESPGELFF. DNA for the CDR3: TGTGCCAGCCGAAGGGAGTCTCCCGGGGAGCTGTTTTTT.

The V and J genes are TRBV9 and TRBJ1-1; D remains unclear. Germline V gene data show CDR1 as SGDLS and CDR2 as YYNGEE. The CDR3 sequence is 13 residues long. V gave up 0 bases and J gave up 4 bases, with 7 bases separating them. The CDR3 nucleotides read TGTGCCAGCAGCGTAGCTAGGAGCACTGAAGCTTTCTTT. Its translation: CASSVARSTEAFF.

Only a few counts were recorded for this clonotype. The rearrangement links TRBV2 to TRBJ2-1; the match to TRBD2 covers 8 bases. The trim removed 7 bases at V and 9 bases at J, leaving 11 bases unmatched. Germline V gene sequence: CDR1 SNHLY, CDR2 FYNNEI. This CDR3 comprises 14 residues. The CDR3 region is CASTEVAGFAEQFF. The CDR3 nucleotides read TGTGCCAGCACCGAGGTAGCGGGGTTCGCTGAGCAGTTCTTC.

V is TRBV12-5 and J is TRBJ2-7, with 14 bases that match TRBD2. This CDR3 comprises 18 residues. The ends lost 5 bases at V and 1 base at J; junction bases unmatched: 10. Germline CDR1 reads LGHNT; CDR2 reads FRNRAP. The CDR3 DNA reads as TGTGCTAGTGGTACAGGGACTAGCGGGGGCCTGGTTTCCTACGAGCAGTACTTC. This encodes CASGTGTSGGLVSYEQYF.

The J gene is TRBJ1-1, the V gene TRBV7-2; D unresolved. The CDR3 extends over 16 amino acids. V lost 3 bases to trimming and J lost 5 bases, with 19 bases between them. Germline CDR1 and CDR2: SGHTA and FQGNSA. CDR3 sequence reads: CASSFFGRVGKTEAFF. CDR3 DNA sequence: TGTGCCAGCAGCTTTTTTGGTAGGGTCGGGAAGACTGAAGCTTTCTTT.

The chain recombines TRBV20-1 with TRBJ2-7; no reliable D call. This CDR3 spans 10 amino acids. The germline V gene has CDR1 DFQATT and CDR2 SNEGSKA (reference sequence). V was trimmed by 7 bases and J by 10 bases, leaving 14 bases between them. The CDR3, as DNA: TGCAGTGTCCCGGACGAAGCCCAGTACTTC. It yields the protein CSVPDEAQYF.

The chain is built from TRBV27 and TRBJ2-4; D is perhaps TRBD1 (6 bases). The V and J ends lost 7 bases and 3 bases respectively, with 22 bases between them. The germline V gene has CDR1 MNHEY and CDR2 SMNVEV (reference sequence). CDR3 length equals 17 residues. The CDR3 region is CASTGRGPTTYKNIQYF. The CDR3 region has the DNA TGTGCCAGCACCGGCAGGGGCCCAACCACCTACAAAAACATTCAGTACTTC.